The 15 T cell receptor beta chains in this list originate from one sample, sequenced in a study of T cell responses to AZD1222 COVID-19 vaccine. TCRdb's table, derived via immunoSEQ multiplex PCR, lists solely in-frame clones and lacks some. The sample yields tens of thousands of clones, 79% seen once. The sequencing used peripheral blood, collected on day 0 of MenACWY control vaccination. These receptors originate from an adult in good health.

This sequence joins TRBV27 and TRBJ1-2, with TRBD1 identical over 7 bases. J gave up 7 bases and V 6 bases, and 8 bases lay outside the gene matches. Germline loops: CDR1 MNHEY, CDR2 SMNVEV (reference sequence). This CDR3 comprises 13 residues. This CDR3 reads CASSKGGIGGYTF. CDR3 sequence (DNA): TGTGCCAGCAGCAAAGGGGGCATAGGTGGCTACACCTTC.

CDR3 sequence (DNA): TGTGCCAGCAGGGGGGCGGGGGCGAACACTGAAGCTTTCTTT. It translates to CASRGAGANTEAFF. The chain has TRBV6-5 and TRBJ1-1; a possible D gene is TRBD1 (6 bases). Germline V gene lookup returns CDR1 MNHEY and CDR2 SVGAGI. The CDR3 spans 14 residues. The ends were cut back, 6 bases at V and 1 base at J, with 12 bases in the middle.

This clone appeared a few times. The chain joins TRBV16 to TRBJ1-5; D is unresolved. The length of the CDR3 is 15 residues. The germline V and J ends were trimmed by 6 bases and 0 bases, with 12 bases remaining between them. Germline CDR1 reads KGHSY; CDR2 reads FQNENV. CDR3 protein: CASSPDGDSNQPQHF. The DNA of the CDR3 is TGTGCCAGCAGTCCGGACGGGGATAGCAATCAGCCCCAGCATTTT. The whole variable domain, remainder taken from reference TRBV16 and TRBJ1-5, is GEEVAQTPKHLVRGEGQKAKLYCAPIKGHSYVFWYQQVLKNEFKFLISFQNENVFDETGMPKERFSAKCLPNSPCSLEIQATKLEDSAVYFCASSPDGDSNQPQHFGDGTRLSIL.

The V and J genes are TRBV5-1 and TRBJ2-1; D not resolved. V was clipped by 1 base and J by 0 bases, with 11 bases between them. The germline V gene encodes CDR1 SGHRS and CDR2 YFSETQ. The CDR3 contains 16 residues. CDR3 protein: CASSLSILSSYNEQFF. The CDR3 nucleotides read TGCGCCAGCAGCTTGTCTATATTGAGCTCCTACAATGAGCAGTTCTTC.

This clone was seen only a few times. The rearrangement links TRBV28 to TRBJ2-2; D remains unclear. In germline, CDR1 is MDHEN, CDR2 SYDVKM. The CDR3 runs to 13 residues. V lost 4 bases to trimming and J lost 6 bases, with 9 bases between them. CDR3 sequence: CASSSRRSGELFF. The CDR3 DNA reads as TGTGCCAGCAGTTCCAGAAGATCCGGGGAGCTGTTTTTT.

This clone was detected a few times. The chain carries TRBV5-1 and TRBJ1-5, with D perhaps TRBD1 (6 bases). Deletions cut 4 bases from V and 5 bases from J, with 16 bases between. CDR3 length: 15 residues. The germline V gene has CDR1 SGHRS and CDR2 YFSETQ. DNA of the CDR3: TGCGCCAGCAGCCTGAACAACAGGGACGATCAGCCCCAGCATTTT. It yields the protein CASSLNNRDDQPQHF. Supplemented by reference TRBV5-1 and TRBJ1-5, the full variable domain reads KAGVTQTPRYLIKTRGQQVTLSCSPISGHRSVSWYQQTPGQGLQFLFEYFSETQRNKGNFPGRFSGRQFSNSRSEMNVSTLELGDSALYLCASSLNNRDDQPQHFGDGTRLSIL.

The sample holds a few counts of this clone. The CDR3 DNA sequence: TGTGCCTGGATTGGTCCACCCAACTATGGCTACACCTTC. Translated, it gives CAWIGPPNYGYTF. The chain combines TRBV30 with TRBJ1-2; no clear D gene. V was clipped by 4 bases and J by 2 bases, with 11 bases between them. The CDR3 has 13 amino acids. Looked up from germline, CDR1 is GTSNPN and CDR2 is SVGIG (reference sequence).

The chain links TRBV2 to TRBJ1-6, with D hard to call. Trimming cost V 1 base and J 12 bases, with 13 bases left between them. Looked up from germline, CDR1 is SNHLY and CDR2 is FYNNEI. CDR3 length equals 14 residues. The DNA for the CDR3 is TGTGCCAGCAGTGAAGATGGAGGGTTCATACCCCTCCACTTT. It yields the protein CASSEDGGFIPLHF.

This clone was found once. The rearrangement uses TRBV6-5 and TRBJ2-3, with D maybe TRBD1 (5 bases). V was pared by 4 bases and J by 2 bases, with 7 bases between. There are 13 residues in the CDR3. Germline V lookup: CDR1 MNHEY, CDR2 SVGAGI. CDR3 nucleotide sequence: TGTGCCAGCAGTTTGGGGCCCACAGATACGCAGTATTTT. It is translated as CASSLGPTDTQYF.

The count of this clone is one. Here the CDR3 reads CASSMIRQALNTEAFF. The CDR3 DNA follows: TGTGCCAGTAGTATGATAAGGCAGGCACTGAACACTGAAGCTTTCTTT. This chain links TRBV19 with TRBJ1-1; D is unclear. Germline loops: CDR1 LNHDA, CDR2 SQIVND (reference sequence). The CDR3 is 16 residues long. Trimming removed 3 bases at V and 0 bases at J, with 14 bases between. Variable domain in full (rest from reference TRBV19 and TRBJ1-1): DGGITQSPKYLFRKEGQNVTLSCEQNLNHDAMYWYRQDPGQGLRLIYYSQIVNDFQKGDIAEGYSVSREKKESFPLTVTSAQKNPTAFYLCASSMIRQALNTEAFFGQGTRLTVV.

The chain employs TRBV30 and TRBJ1-5; possible D gene TRBD1, 5 bases. The CDR3 is 13 residues long. Germline V gives CDR1 GTSNPN, CDR2 SVGIG (reference sequence). With 0 bases removed from V and 6 bases from J, the gap between germline ends came to 9 bases. CDR3 region: CAWSVRGGQPQHF. As DNA, the CDR3 is TGTGCCTGGAGTGTACGGGGGGGTCAGCCCCAGCATTTT.

There are a few counts of this clone. The chain has TRBV6-1 and TRBJ1-2, with D perhaps matching TRBD1 (5 bases). The ends were cut back, 0 bases at V and 7 bases at J, with 9 bases in the middle. The CDR3 is 13 amino acids. CDR1 and CDR2 from the germline V gene are MNHNS and SASEGT. The CDR3 loop reads CASSEASRVGYTF. CDR3 nucleotide sequence: TGTGCCAGCAGTGAAGCTTCCAGGGTTGGCTACACCTTC.

The V and J genes are TRBV9 and TRBJ2-1; 14 bases align to TRBD2. The CDR3 is made up of 15 amino acids. V gave up 4 bases and J gave up 6 bases; unmatched junction bases: 3. CDR1 and CDR2 from the germline V gene are SGDLS and YYNGEE. The DNA of the CDR3 is TGTGCCAGCAGCCTTGGACTAGCGGGAGGCAATGAGCAGTTCTTC. Translating it yields CASSLGLAGGNEQFF. Complete variable domain (other parts from reference TRBV9 and TRBJ2-1): DSGVTQTPKHLITATGQRVTLRCSPRSGDLSVYWYQQSLDQGLQFLIQYYNGEERAKGNILERFSAQQFPDLHSELNLSSLELGDSALYFCASSLGLAGGNEQFFGPGTRLTVL.

V usage is TRBV14 and J usage is TRBJ1-4, with 7 positions matching TRBD1. The V gene end was trimmed by 4 bases and the J gene end by 1 base; junction bases not matched to a gene: 3. Looked up from germline, CDR1 is SGHDN and CDR2 is FVKESK. The CDR3 has 15 residues. CDR3 protein: CASSRNRGTNEKLFF. Written as DNA, the CDR3 is TGTGCCAGCAGCCGAAACAGGGGAACTAATGAAAAACTGTTTTTT.

The CDR3 nucleotides read TGTGCCACCAGTGACGGGGGAGCTGGCTACACCTTC. The encoded protein is CATSDGGAGYTF. The chain uses TRBV24-1 and TRBJ1-2; perhaps TRBD1 as D (5 bases). CDR1 and CDR2 from the germline V gene are KGHDR and SFDVKD. The CDR3 runs 12 residues. Between the trimmed V and J ends, which lost 4 bases and 7 bases, there was a span of 9 bases.